The next 24 T cell receptor beta chains were all read from a single sample in a study of cytomegalovirus exposure and HLA in healthy donors. The PCR employed 60 Vbeta primers together with 13 Jbeta primers. TCRdb's table, derived via immunoSEQ multiplex PCR, lists solely in-frame clones and lacks some. The data show under 200,000 clones, over 70% seen once. The sequenced material came from PBMCs. Receptors were obtained from a woman aged 45-60 years in good health and CMV-seronegative.

The genes are TRBV5-1 and TRBJ1-1; D is perhaps TRBD1 (6 bases). V gave up 2 bases and J gave up 0 bases, with 11 bases separating them. The CDR3 is 15 amino acids. The germline gives CDR1 SGHRS, CDR2 YFSETQ. In DNA form, the CDR3 reads TGCGCCAGCAGCTTCAACAGGGACCTGAACACTGAAGCTTTCTTT. Protein: CASSFNRDLNTEAFF.

As regards this clone: This specimen includes other DNA sequences encoding the same CDR3. The chain is built from TRBV5-1 and TRBJ2-3; 8 positions match TRBD1. Germline trimming cut 0 bases from V and 2 bases from J; bases unmatched to any gene: 2. The CDR3 runs to 15 residues. Germline V gene sequence: CDR1 SGHRS, CDR2 YFSETQ. The CDR3 nucleotides are TGCGCCAGCAGCTTGGGGACAGGGAACACAGATACGCAGTATTTT. It translates to CASSLGTGNTDTQYF.

The CDR3 protein is CASSLPGGTEAFF. The CDR3 DNA reads as TGTGCCAGCTCACTCCCCGGCGGCACTGAAGCTTTCTTT. The rearrangement uses TRBV18 and TRBJ1-1; D is unclear. This CDR3 has 13 amino acids. The germline CDR1 and CDR2 sequences are KGHSH and LQKENI. V was cut by 4 bases and J by 4 bases, with 10 bases left in between.

V usage is TRBV18 and J usage is TRBJ1-3, with D perhaps TRBD1 (6 bases). Trimming shortened V by 3 bases and J by 0 bases, and 12 bases separated the two germline ends. Germline V gene lookup returns CDR1 KGHSH and CDR2 LQKENI. The CDR3 runs to 16 residues. CDR3 sequence reads: CASSPNTGISGNTIYF. In DNA form, the CDR3 reads TGTGCCAGCTCACCCAACACAGGGATCTCTGGAAACACCATATATTTT.

The J gene is TRBJ1-1, the V gene TRBV28; TRBD1 agrees at 9 bases. Trimming removed 5 bases from V and 4 bases from J; junction bases left unmatched: 8. The CDR3 consists of 15 residues. The germline V gene encodes CDR1 MDHEN and CDR2 SYDVKM. The CDR3 spells CASSLPGQGGTEAFF. CDR3 in DNA: TGTGCCAGCAGTCTACCGGGACAGGGAGGCACTGAAGCTTTCTTT.

The chain recombines TRBV18 with TRBJ2-7; D gene uncertain. Trimming left V 3 bases short and J 6 bases short, with 12 bases between. CDR3 length: 13 residues. CDR1 and CDR2 (germline): KGHSH, LQKENI. CDR3 sequence (DNA): TGTGCCAGCTCACCTGACAAGGAAGGCGAGCAGTACTTC. Protein product: CASSPDKEGEQYF.

The chain has TRBV11-2 and TRBJ1-2, with D possibly being TRBD1 (5 bases). In germline, CDR1 is SGHAT, CDR2 FQNNGV. The CDR3 has 12 residues. The V end lost 6 bases, the J end lost 8 bases, and 13 bases lay between the germline ends. The CDR3 reads CASSSGGDGYTF. CDR3 nucleotides: TGTGCCAGCAGTTCCGGGGGGGACGGCTACACCTTC.

The genes are TRBV18 and TRBJ2-7, with 7 bases lining up with TRBD1. The CDR3 runs to 12 residues. V gave up 3 bases and J gave up 9 bases; unmatched junction bases: 5. Germline lookup yields CDR1 KGHSH and CDR2 LQKENI. In DNA form, the CDR3 reads TGTGCCAGCTCACCTGACAGGGACGGGCAGTACTTC. Translating gives CASSPDRDGQYF. The whole variable domain, remainder taken from reference TRBV18 and TRBJ2-7, is NAGVMQNPRHLVRRRGQEARLRCSPMKGHSHVYWYRQLPEEGLKFMVYLQKENIIDESGMPKERFSAEFPKEGPSILRIQQVVRGDSAAYFCASSPDRDGQYFGPGTRLTVT.

The V call is TRBV4-3, the J call TRBJ2-3; 9 bases map to TRBD1. J lost 3 bases, V lost 0 bases, and 4 bases had no gene match. The CDR3 contains 16 residues. Germline V gene lookup returns CDR1 LGHNA and CDR2 YSLEER. In DNA form, the CDR3 reads TGCGCCAGCAGCCAAGATTTGGGACAGGGAACAGATACGCAGTATTTT. It codes for CASSQDLGQGTDTQYF.

V usage is TRBV4-3 and J usage is TRBJ2-7, with a possible D match to TRBD1 (5 bases). V lost 4 bases to trimming and J lost 3 bases, with 10 bases between them. The CDR3 is 13 residues long. Germline V gene data show CDR1 as LGHNA and CDR2 as YSLEER. CDR3 in amino acids: CASSRGQNYEQYF. The CDR3 DNA follows: TGCGCCAGCAGCCGGGGCCAAAACTACGAGCAGTACTTC.

This clone has more than one count but fewer than ten. The rearrangement joins TRBV14 to TRBJ2-7; D is perhaps TRBD2 (7 bases). The CDR3 runs 13 residues. Germline CDR1 is SGHDN and CDR2 is FVKESK. V was shortened by 4 bases and J by 10 bases, with 17 bases between the two germline ends. The CDR3 is CASSPRVGGRQYF. CDR3 bases: TGTGCCAGCAGCCCCCGTGTGGGGGGGCGCCAGTACTTC.

The J gene is TRBJ2-1, the V gene TRBV6-5, with TRBD1 identical over 7 bases. Germline V lookup: CDR1 MNHEY, CDR2 SVGAGI. The CDR3 length is 14 residues. Trimming took 7 bases from V and 5 from J; bases not matched to a gene: 8. The CDR3 region is CASTPTGPNNEQFF. CDR3 coding DNA: TGTGCCAGCACCCCGACAGGGCCAAACAATGAGCAGTTCTTC.

V is TRBV4-1 and J is TRBJ2-7, with D possibly TRBD2 on 5 matching bases. Germline CDR1 is MGHRA and CDR2 is YSYEKL. Trimming removed 1 base at V and 2 bases at J, with 12 bases between. The CDR3 extends over 15 amino acids. This CDR3 reads CASSQALLGTYEQYF. The DNA for the CDR3 is TGCGCCAGCAGCCAAGCCCTCCTCGGGACCTACGAGCAGTACTTC.

This clone has a handful of counts. The V call is TRBV5-1, the J call TRBJ1-2, with TRBD1 matching 9 bases. The CDR3 runs 14 residues. Trimming at V came to 0 bases and at J to 7 bases, leaving 4 bases not matched to a gene. Germline loops: CDR1 SGHRS, CDR2 YFSETQ. The CDR3 DNA follows: TGCGCCAGCAGCTTGGGGGACAGGGCGGCTGGCTACACCTTC. This translates into CASSLGDRAAGYTF.

For the CDR3, the DNA is TGTGCCTGCGATGCCGGACAGGGTACGTCAGTCGACGAGCAGTACTTC. This gives the protein CACDAGQGTSVDEQYF. The genes are TRBV2 and TRBJ2-7; 8 nucleotides match TRBD1. This CDR3 has 16 amino acids. Per the germline V gene, CDR1 is SNHLY and CDR2 is FYNNEI. J was trimmed by 5 bases and V by 11 bases; bases with no gene match: 20. The full variable domain, its missing parts supplied by reference TRBV2 and TRBJ2-7, is EPEVTQTPSHQVTQMGQEVILRCVPISNHLYFYWYRQILGQKVEFLVSFYNNEISEKSEIFDDQFSVERPDGSNFTLKIRSTKLEDSAMYFCACDAGQGTSVDEQYFGPGTRLTVT.

The rearrangement uses TRBV11-2 and TRBJ2-7, with 12 bases matching TRBD2. Germline V gene lookup returns CDR1 SGHAT and CDR2 FQNNGV. The V and J ends lost 5 bases and 0 bases, in that order; junction bases with no gene match: 8. CDR3 length: 17 amino acids. The CDR3 is CASSVGLAGSSSYEQYF. The CDR3 DNA is TGTGCCAGCAGCGTGGGACTAGCGGGTTCGAGCTCCTACGAGCAGTACTTC.

The chain carries TRBV5-1 and TRBJ2-7, with 11 bases lining up with TRBD2. The CDR3 covers 17 residues. Germline V CDR1 and CDR2: SGHRS, YFSETQ. The V and J ends lost 1 base and 5 bases, in that order; junction bases with no gene match: 11. DNA for the CDR3: TGCGCCAGCAGCTTGTGGGGGCCCGGGACTAGCGGAAACGAGCAGTACTTC. This translates into CASSLWGPGTSGNEQYF.

CDR3 nucleotide sequence: TGTGCCAGCACCAAAACCTCGGGACAGGGTTACAATGAGCAGTTCTTC. This translates into CASTKTSGQGYNEQFF. The J gene is TRBJ2-1, the V gene TRBV27, with 9 bases fitting TRBD1. Germline V CDR1 and CDR2: MNHEY, SMNVEV (reference sequence). V shed 7 bases, J shed 4 bases, and the junction held 11 bases outside the gene matches. The CDR3 consists of 16 residues.

This sequence joins TRBV5-1 and TRBJ2-4; D is perhaps TRBD1 (5 bases). The CDR3 is 14 residues long. Trimming stripped 0 bases from V and 7 bases from J, with 11 bases between. Per the germline V gene, CDR1 is SGHRS and CDR2 is YFSETQ. The CDR3 region has the DNA TGCGCCAGCAGCTTGGGAGCAGGGTACAACATTCAGTACTTC. Protein product: CASSLGAGYNIQYF.

The chain couples TRBV14 to TRBJ2-7; 7 nucleotides line up with TRBD2. V shed 1 base, J shed 7 bases, and the junction held 16 bases outside the gene matches. This CDR3 region has 17 residues. Germline CDR1 is SGHDN and CDR2 is FVKESK. DNA for the CDR3: TGTGCCAGCAGCCAAGGCCTGGGCGCGGGAGAATCCTCTGAGCAGTACTTC. Translating gives CASSQGLGAGESSEQYF.

This chain links TRBV7-9 with TRBJ2-5; D possibly corresponds to TRBD1 (6 bases). The closer fit of TRBJ2-7 to the DNA end suggests the J call may be wrong. The CDR3 spans 15 residues. CDR1 and CDR2 from the germline V gene are SEHNR and FQNEAQ (reference sequence). The DNA of the CDR3 is TGTGCCAGCAGCCCGCCCCAGGGGATTGCCTACGAGCAGTACTTC. It codes for CASSPPQGIAYEQYF.

This chain uses TRBV6-5 with TRBJ1-1; a weak D match, TRBD1 (5 bases). The CDR3 has 16 amino acids. V was trimmed by 2 bases and J by 7 bases, leaving 20 bases between them. Germline CDR1 and CDR2: MNHEY and SVGAGI. The CDR3 spells CASSYTRPKTEIEAFF. The CDR3 DNA sequence: TGTGCCAGCAGTTACACCCGACCAAAGACAGAAATTGAAGCTTTCTTT.

CDR3 in amino acids: CASSLDGGAVYEQYF. The CDR3 DNA follows: TGTGCCAGCAGTCTTGATGGGGGCGCGGTTTACGAGCAGTACTTC. The chain is built from TRBV28 and TRBJ2-7; perhaps TRBD1 as D (6 bases). Germline CDR1 reads MDHEN; CDR2 reads SYDVKM. This CDR3 spans 15 amino acids. V was shortened by 5 bases and J by 4 bases, with 18 bases between the two germline ends.

This clone was detected once. The J gene is TRBJ2-5, the V gene TRBV11-3; 10 bases agree with TRBD2. Germline assignment: CDR1 SGHNT and CDR2 YENEEA. This CDR3 has 16 amino acids. V was pared by 1 base and J by 5 bases, with 7 bases of the junction left unmatched. CDR3 amino acids: CASSLGVAGGSETQYF. The CDR3 nucleotides read TGTGCCAGCAGCTTAGGGGTAGCGGGGGGCTCGGAGACCCAGTACTTC.